The sequence of this T cell receptor beta chain was determined in a study of OX40 agonist ivuxolimab in advanced cancers. Across the study: Intravenous ivuxolimab was administered to patients every 2 weeks at 0.01 to 10 mg/kg. Aged 23 to 79 with a mean of about 63 years, they were around 85% male.

Assay used: immunoSEQ multiplex PCR; TCRdb lists only in-frame clones, some missing. The sample carries around 100,000 clones, about 90% recorded once. About this clone itself: Its specificity is unknown.

Whole-study results and caveats: There were, on average, more expanded clones in CD8+ T cells than in CD4+.

The CDR3 is 15 residues long. V was shortened by 4 bases and J by 10 bases, with 19 bases between the two germline ends. The germline gives CDR1 KGHSH, CDR2 LQKENI. Sequences were derived from CD4+ or CD8+ T cells sorted from blood, sampled in a trial of the OX40 agonist ivuxolimab. The receptor was isolated from an adult with an advanced solid tumor such as melanoma, head and neck, liver or kidney cancer. The chain combines TRBV18 with TRBJ1-4; no clear D. CDR3 in amino acids: CASSRGSGLEGKLFF. CDR3 coding DNA: TGTGCCAGCTCACGAGGGAGTGGGCTGGAGGGAAAACTGTTTTTT. Looking up the rest from reference TRBV18 and TRBJ1-4 gives the full variable domain: NAGVMQNPRHLVRRRGQEARLRCSPMKGHSHVYWYRQLPEEGLKFMVYLQKENIIDESGMPKERFSAEFPKEGPSILRIQQVVRGDSAAYFCASSRGSGLEGKLFFGSGTQLSVL.